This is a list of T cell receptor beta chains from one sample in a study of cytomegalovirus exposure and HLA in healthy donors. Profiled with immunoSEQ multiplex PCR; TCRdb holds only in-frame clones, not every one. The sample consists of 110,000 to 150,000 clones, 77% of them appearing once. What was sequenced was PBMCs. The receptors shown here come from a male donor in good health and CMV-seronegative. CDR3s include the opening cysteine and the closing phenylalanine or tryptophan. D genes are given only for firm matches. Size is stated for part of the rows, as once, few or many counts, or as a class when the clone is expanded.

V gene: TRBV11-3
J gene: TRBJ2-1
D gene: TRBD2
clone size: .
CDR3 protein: CASSPSGSFYNEQFF
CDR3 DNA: TGTGCCAGCAGCCCCAGCGGGAGTTTCTACAATGAGCAGTTCTTC

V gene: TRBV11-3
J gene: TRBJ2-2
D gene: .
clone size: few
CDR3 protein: CASSFGQVTGELFF
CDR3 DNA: TGTGCCAGCAGCTTTGGGCAGGTCACCGGGGAGCTGTTTTTT

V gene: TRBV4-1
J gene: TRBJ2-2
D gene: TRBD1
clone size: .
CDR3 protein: CASSGQAGELFF
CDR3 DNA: TGCGCCAGCAGCGGACAGGCCGGGGAGCTGTTTTTT

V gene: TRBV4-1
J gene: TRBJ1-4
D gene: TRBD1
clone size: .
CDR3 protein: CASSQGVDRGRLFF
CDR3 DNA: TGCGCCAGCAGCCAAGGGGTGGACAGGGGGCGGCTGTTTTTT

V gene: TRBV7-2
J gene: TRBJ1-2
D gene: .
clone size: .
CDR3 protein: CASSPGYGYTF
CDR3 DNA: TGTGCCAGCAGCCCGGGCTATGGCTACACCTTC

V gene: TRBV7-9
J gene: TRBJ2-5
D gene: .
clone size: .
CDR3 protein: CASSPGTLAGKTQYF
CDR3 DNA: TGTGCCAGCAGCCCTGGGACTCTGGCGGGAAAGACCCAGTACTTC

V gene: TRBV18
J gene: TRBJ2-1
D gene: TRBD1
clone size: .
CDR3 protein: CASSPGTGGNEQFF
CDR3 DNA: TGTGCCAGCTCACCCGGGACAGGGGGCAATGAGCAGTTCTTC

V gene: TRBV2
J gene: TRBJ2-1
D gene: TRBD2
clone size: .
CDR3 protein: CASSGVAGGNEQFF
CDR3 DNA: TGTGCCAGCAGTGGCGTAGCGGGGGGCAATGAGCAGTTCTTC

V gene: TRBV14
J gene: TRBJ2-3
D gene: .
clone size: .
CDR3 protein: CASSQDNRVGTDTQYF
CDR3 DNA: TGTGCCAGCAGCCAAGATAACAGGGTCGGCACAGATACGCAGTATTTT

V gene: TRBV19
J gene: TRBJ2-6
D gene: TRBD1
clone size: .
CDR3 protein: CASSLRTGGVSGANVLTF
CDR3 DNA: TGTGCCAGTAGTCTTCGGACAGGGGGCGTTTCTGGGGCCAACGTCCTGACTTTC

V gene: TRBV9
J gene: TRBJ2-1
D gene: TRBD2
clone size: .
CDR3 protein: CASSVASGRRDEQFF
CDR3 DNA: TGTGCCAGCAGCGTAGCTAGCGGGAGACGAGATGAGCAGTTCTTC

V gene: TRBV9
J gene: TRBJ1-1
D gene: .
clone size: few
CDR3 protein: CASSPTGLNTEAFF
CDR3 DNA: TGTGCCAGCAGCCCCACAGGGCTGAACACTGAAGCTTTCTTT

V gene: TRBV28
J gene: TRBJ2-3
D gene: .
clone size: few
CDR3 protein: CASSLLAMSTDTQYF
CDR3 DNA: TGTGCCAGCAGTTTACTAGCGATGAGCACAGATACGCAGTATTTT

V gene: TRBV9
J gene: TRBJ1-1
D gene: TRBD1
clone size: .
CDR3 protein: CASSVGGQTNTEAFF
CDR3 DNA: TGTGCCAGCAGCGTAGGGGGACAGACGAACACTGAAGCTTTCTTT

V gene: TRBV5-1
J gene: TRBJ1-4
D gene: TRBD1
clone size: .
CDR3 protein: CASRTGSEKLFF
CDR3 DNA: TGCGCCAGCAGGACAGGGAGTGAAAAACTGTTTTTT

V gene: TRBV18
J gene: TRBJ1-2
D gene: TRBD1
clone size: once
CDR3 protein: CASSPIIPGTGRNYGYTF
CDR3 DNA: TGTGCCAGCTCACCTATAATCCCCGGGACAGGGAGAAACTATGGCTACACCTTC

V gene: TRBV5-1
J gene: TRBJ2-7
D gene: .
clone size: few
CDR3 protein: CASSVRQSYEQYF
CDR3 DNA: TGCGCCAGCAGCGTTCGACAGTCCTACGAGCAGTACTTC

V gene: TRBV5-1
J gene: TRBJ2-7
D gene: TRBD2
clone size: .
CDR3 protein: CASSLEWTSYEQYF
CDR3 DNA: TGCGCCAGCAGCTTGGAGTGGACTAGCTACGAGCAGTACTTC

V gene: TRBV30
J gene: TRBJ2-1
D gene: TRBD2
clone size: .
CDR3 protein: CAWKGLAGLGNEQFF
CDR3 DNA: TGTGCCTGGAAAGGACTAGCGGGATTAGGGAATGAGCAGTTCTTC

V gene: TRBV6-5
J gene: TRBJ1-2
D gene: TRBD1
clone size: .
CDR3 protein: CASSYSARGNGYTF
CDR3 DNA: TGTGCCAGCAGTTACTCGGCCAGGGGGAACGGCTACACCTTC